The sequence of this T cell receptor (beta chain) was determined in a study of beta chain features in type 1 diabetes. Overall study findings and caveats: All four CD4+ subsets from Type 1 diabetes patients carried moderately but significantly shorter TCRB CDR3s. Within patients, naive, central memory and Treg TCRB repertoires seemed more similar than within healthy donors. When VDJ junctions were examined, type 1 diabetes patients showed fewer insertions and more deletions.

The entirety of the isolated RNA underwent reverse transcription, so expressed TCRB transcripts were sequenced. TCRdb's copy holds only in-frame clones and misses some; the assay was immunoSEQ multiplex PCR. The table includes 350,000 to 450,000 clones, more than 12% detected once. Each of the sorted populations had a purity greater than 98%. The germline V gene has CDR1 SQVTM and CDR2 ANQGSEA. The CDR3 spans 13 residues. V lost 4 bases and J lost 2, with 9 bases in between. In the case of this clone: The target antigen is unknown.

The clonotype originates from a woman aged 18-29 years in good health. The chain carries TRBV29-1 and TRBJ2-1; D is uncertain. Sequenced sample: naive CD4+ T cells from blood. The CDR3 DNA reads TGCAGCGTTGCGCTATTCACCTACAATGAGCAGTTCTTC. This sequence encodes CSVALFTYNEQFF.